These 17 T cell receptor beta chains came from one sample sequenced in a study of blood T cell repertoires in COVID-19. Using immunoSEQ multiplex PCR, the repertoire was profiled, and TCRdb retains in-frame clones only, with some absent. The sample records about 140,000 clones, around 78% being singletons. Source material: peripheral blood. The receptors were gathered from a woman aged 55-69 years with acute or convalescent COVID-19.

The genes are TRBV6-6 and TRBJ1-5; no definite D call. The CDR3 extends over 14 amino acids. V dropped 6 bases and J dropped 1 base, with 10 bases sitting between them. Germline V gene sequence: CDR1 MNHNY, CDR2 SVGAGI (reference sequence). Here the CDR3 reads CASSQAGSNQPQHF. DNA of the CDR3: TGTGCCAGCAGCCAAGCCGGGAGCAATCAGCCCCAGCATTTT.

This clone occurred once. Here the CDR3 DNA reads TGTGCCAGTAGTATAGGGCGGGTAGATACGCAGTATTTT. This encodes CASSIGRVDTQYF. This chain joins TRBV19 and TRBJ2-3, with D possibly being TRBD2 (5 bases). The V end lost 1 base, the J end lost 5 bases, and 7 bases lay between the germline ends. The V gene's germline CDR1 is LNHDA and CDR2 SQIVND (reference sequence). The CDR3 is 13 residues long.

This chain's CDR3 is CASSLAPGSYNEQFF. The DNA for the CDR3 is TGCGCCAGCAGCTTGGCCCCGGGCTCCTACAATGAGCAGTTCTTC. The rearrangement links TRBV5-1 to TRBJ2-1; D remains ambiguous. The V and J ends lost 0 bases and 0 bases respectively, with 7 bases between them. CDR3 length: 15 amino acids. The germline gives CDR1 SGHRS, CDR2 YFSETQ.

This sequence joins TRBV27 and TRBJ1-5, with TRBD1 as a possible D gene (6 bases). Per germline, CDR1 MNHEY and CDR2 SMNVEV (reference sequence). V lost 5 bases, J lost 3 bases, and 11 bases lay in between. The CDR3 is 14 residues long. CDR3 nucleotide sequence: TGTGCCAGCAGTCTCACAGGGTTCAATCAGCCCCAGCATTTT. This gives the protein CASSLTGFNQPQHF.

This clone was counted a single time. This chain joins TRBV11-3 and TRBJ2-1; 10 bases align to TRBD2. The CDR3 runs to 17 residues. Germline CDR1 and CDR2: SGHNT and YENEEA. V trimming: 0 bases; J trimming: 3 bases; junction bases outside the gene matches: 5. CDR3 sequence: CASSLDIAGGFYNEQFF. CDR3 nucleotides: TGTGCCAGCAGCTTAGATATAGCGGGGGGTTTCTACAATGAGCAGTTCTTC.

The chain links TRBV30 to TRBJ1-4; TRBD1 matches at 9 bases. The CDR3 is 15 amino acids. Germline lookup yields CDR1 GTSNPN and CDR2 SVGIG (reference sequence). V lost 3 bases to trimming and J lost 8 bases; unmatched junction nucleotides: 10. This CDR3 reads CAWRPYRGPGEKLFF. CDR3 in DNA: TGTGCCTGGAGACCCTACAGGGGGCCTGGAGAAAAACTGTTTTTT.

The rearrangement uses TRBV7-2 and TRBJ2-1; 10 nucleotides align to TRBD2. CDR3 length: 15 amino acids. Germline V gene lookup returns CDR1 SGHTA and CDR2 FQGNSA. V dropped 3 bases and J dropped 5; count of bases not matched to a gene: 4. This CDR3 reads CASSFSGRPHNEQFF. The CDR3 coding sequence is TGTGCCAGCAGCTTTAGCGGGAGGCCCCACAATGAGCAGTTCTTC.

This clone was seen only a few times. The chain recombines TRBV15 with TRBJ1-1; no clear D gene. Trimming pared 4 bases from V and 2 bases from J, leaving 11 bases between. Germline lookup yields CDR1 LNHNV and CDR2 YYDKDF (reference sequence). This CDR3 has 14 amino acids. This CDR3 is CATSIGVANTEAFF. DNA of the CDR3: TGTGCCACCAGCATCGGGGTGGCTAACACTGAAGCTTTCTTT.

This chain uses TRBV7-9 with TRBJ2-7, with 9 positions matching TRBD2. The CDR3 runs to 18 residues. With V trimmed by 3 bases and J by 3 bases, 15 bases remained unmatched. Looked up from germline, CDR1 is SEHNR and CDR2 is FQNEAQ (reference sequence). CDR3 sequence: CASSFIISGLAPNYEQYF. The CDR3 region has the DNA TGTGCCAGCAGCTTCATTATATCGGGACTAGCCCCAAACTACGAGCAGTACTTC.

This chain uses TRBV7-8 with TRBJ2-5; TRBD2 might be the D (5 bases). The CDR3 totals 13 residues. The V gene lost 5 bases and the J gene lost 4 bases, with 11 bases spanning the gap. Germline CDR1 reads SGHVS; CDR2 reads FQNEAQ. The CDR3 here is CASSNYRGETQYF. The CDR3 DNA is TGTGCCAGCAGCAACTACCGGGGAGAGACCCAGTACTTC.

This sequence joins TRBV7-3 and TRBJ2-3; D may be TRBD1 (5 bases). The CDR3 extends over 18 amino acids. CDR1 is SGHTA and CDR2 is FQGTGA in the germline V gene. V lost 2 bases and J 3 bases, leaving 21 bases between the germline ends. The CDR3 protein is CASSLLGGRRQGTDTQYF. Here the CDR3 DNA reads TGTGCCAGCAGCTTACTCGGTGGCAGGCGGCAGGGAACAGATACGCAGTATTTT.

The V call is TRBV18, the J call TRBJ1-1; D gene uncertain. V was pared by 2 bases and J by 7 bases, with 11 bases between. CDR1 is KGHSH, CDR2 LQKENI, per germline. CDR3 length: 13 residues. The CDR3 loop reads CASSPELRNEAFF. Written as DNA, the CDR3 is TGTGCCAGCTCACCAGAGCTAAGAAATGAAGCTTTCTTT.

The chain carries TRBV11-2 and TRBJ2-3, with D possibly TRBD2 on 6 matching bases. Germline V gene data show CDR1 as SGHAT and CDR2 as FQNNGV. The CDR3 consists of 17 residues. The V end lost 5 bases, the J end lost 1 base, and 19 bases lay between the germline ends. The CDR3 region is CASSVGIGRIGTDTQYF. In DNA form, the CDR3 reads TGTGCCAGCAGCGTAGGAATCGGGAGAATAGGCACAGATACGCAGTATTTT.

The chain recombines TRBV19 with TRBJ1-5; maybe TRBD1 (5 bases). The CDR3 contains 17 residues. V lost 2 bases and J lost 3, with 17 bases in between. The V gene's germline CDR1 is LNHDA and CDR2 SQIVND (reference sequence). The CDR3 DNA follows: TGTGCCAGTAGTATACCCCGGGGGAGGGAGAACAATCAGCCCCAGCATTTT. It encodes CASSIPRGRENNQPQHF.

CDR3 protein: CASSHGTGVFGYTF. DNA of the CDR3: TGTGCCAGCAGCCATGGGACAGGGGTTTTTGGCTACACCTTC. This chain connects TRBV7-3 to TRBJ1-2; TRBD1 matches at 10 bases. Germline CDR1 SGHTA, CDR2 FQGTGA. The CDR3 extends over 14 amino acids. With V trimmed by 5 bases and J by 7 bases, 7 bases remained unmatched.

The V gene is TRBV7-8, the J gene TRBJ2-1, with TRBD1 matching over 9 bases. CDR1 and CDR2 from the germline V gene are SGHVS and FQNEAQ. Trimming cost V 3 bases and J 9 bases; bases outside gene matches: 9. The CDR3 totals 15 residues. CDR3: CASSFDRGWVGEQFF. The CDR3, as DNA: TGTGCCAGCAGCTTTGACAGGGGGTGGGTCGGTGAGCAGTTCTTC.

The chain joins TRBV15 to TRBJ1-2; D is possibly TRBD1 (6 bases). CDR1 is LNHNV and CDR2 is YYDKDF in the germline V gene (reference sequence). The CDR3 covers 17 residues. Trimming stripped 0 bases from V and 8 bases from J, with 22 bases between. The DNA for the CDR3 is TGTGCCACCAGCAGAGATTTCAGCGGTTTGGGGGCGGACGGCTACACCTTC. Its translation: CATSRDFSGLGADGYTF.